A selection of T cell receptor beta chains follows, all from one sample in a study of OX40 agonist ivuxolimab in advanced cancers. Libraries were prepared by immunoSEQ multiplex PCR; TCRdb keeps only in-frame clonotypes and omits some of them. The sample has approximately 38,000 clones; around 83% are singletons. The sample here was CD4+ or CD8+ T cells sorted from blood, taken in a trial of the OX40 agonist ivuxolimab. Source of these receptors: an adult with an advanced solid tumor such as melanoma, head and neck, liver or kidney cancer. CDR3s include the opening cysteine and the closing phenylalanine or tryptophan. The D gene is left open where the match is weak. The size field is filled for only some rows; it gives once, few, many or a size class.

d_gene	v_gene	j_gene	abundance	CDR3nt	CDR3aa
TRBD2	TRBV27	TRBJ2-1	few	TGTGCCAGCAGTTTTAATCCCGGGGGACTAGGCGAAGATGAGCAGTTCTTC	CASSFNPGGLGEDEQFF
.	TRBV7-8	TRBJ2-7	.	TGTGCCAGCAGCTTAGGGGCCCACGAGCAGTACTTC	CASSLGAHEQYF
.	TRBV27	TRBJ1-6	.	TGTGCCAGCAGTTTATCGTGGGGCGGCCATAATTCACCCCTCCACTTT	CASSLSWGGHNSPLHF
.	TRBV4-2	TRBJ2-7	.	TGTGCCAGCAGCCAAGATTCGCGGGGAGAAACCTACGAGCAGTACTTC	CASSQDSRGETYEQYF
.	TRBV19	TRBJ1-5	.	TGTGCCAGTAGTATAGCGGCAGGGTTATATCAGCCCCAGCATTTT	CASSIAAGLYQPQHF
.	TRBV5-1	TRBJ2-3	.	TGCGCCAGCAGCTTGGGGTACATGGCAGATACGCAGTATTTT	CASSLGYMADTQYF
.	TRBV27	TRBJ1-1	.	TGTGCCAGCAGTTTAGGAACGAACACTGAAGCTTTCTTT	CASSLGTNTEAFF
TRBD1	TRBV6-4	TRBJ1-5	.	TGTGCCAGCAGTGACTCGAAAGGGGGCAAAGGCCTATCGCGCAATCAGCCCCAGCATTTT	CASSDSKGGKGLSRNQPQHF
.	TRBV11-2	TRBJ1-2	.	TGTGCCAGCGAGAACCCCCATGAGGGGAATAATGGCTACACCTTC	CASENPHEGNNGYTF
TRBD1	TRBV4-1	TRBJ2-7	.	TGCGCCAGCAGCCTTTCAGGGGGGACAGGGATGTACGAGCAGTACTTC	CASSLSGGTGMYEQYF
.	TRBV29-1	TRBJ1-1	.	TGCAGCGTTGTTCCCCAGGGTGTGAACACTGAAGCTTTCTTT	CSVVPQGVNTEAFF
.	TRBV30	TRBJ2-1	.	TGTGCCTGGGCCCAAGGATCCGAAGGGCAGTTCTTC	CAWAQGSEGQFF
.	TRBV7-9	TRBJ2-2	.	TGTGCCAGCAGCTTTGTTCAGGGACCAATTACCGGGGAGCTGTTTTTT	CASSFVQGPITGELFF
TRBD2	TRBV19	TRBJ2-1	.	TGTGCCAGTAGTAGATCTAGCGGCCTCCTAAATGAGCAGTTCTTC	CASSRSSGLLNEQFF
.	TRBV5-6	TRBJ2-7	.	TGTGCCAGCAGCTTCTTGGACAGCTACGAGCAGTACTTC	CASSFLDSYEQYF
TRBD1	TRBV19	TRBJ2-1	.	TGTGCCTCTAGGACAGGCTCCTACAATGAGCAGTTCTTC	CASRTGSYNEQFF
TRBD2	TRBV25-1	TRBJ2-5	.	TGTGCCAGCAGTTCCGGACTAGCGGACCAAGAGACCCAGTACTTC	CASSSGLADQETQYF
.	TRBV27	TRBJ1-6	.	TGTGCCAGCCAAGGGCAGGGTCGGGTACCGTCGTATTCACCCCTCCACTTT	CASQGQGRVPSYSPLHF
.	TRBV6-4	TRBJ2-1	many	TGTGCCAGCAGTGCCACAGACAGTCCCAGCGGTGAGCAGTTCTTC	CASSATDSPSGEQFF
.	TRBV6-6	TRBJ2-3	.	TGTGCCAGCAGTTCGCGAGGAGCTAGTCTCACAGATACGCAGTATTTT	CASSSRGASLTDTQYF
.	TRBV7-3	TRBJ1-1	.	TGTGCCAGCAGCCCTAAGTTAGGTAGGTTGAACACTGAAGCTTTCTTT	CASSPKLGRLNTEAFF
TRBD1	TRBV7-9	TRBJ1-4	medium-sized	TGTGCCAGCAGCTCCCAAGACAGGGCCCATGAAAAACTGTTTTTT	CASSSQDRAHEKLFF